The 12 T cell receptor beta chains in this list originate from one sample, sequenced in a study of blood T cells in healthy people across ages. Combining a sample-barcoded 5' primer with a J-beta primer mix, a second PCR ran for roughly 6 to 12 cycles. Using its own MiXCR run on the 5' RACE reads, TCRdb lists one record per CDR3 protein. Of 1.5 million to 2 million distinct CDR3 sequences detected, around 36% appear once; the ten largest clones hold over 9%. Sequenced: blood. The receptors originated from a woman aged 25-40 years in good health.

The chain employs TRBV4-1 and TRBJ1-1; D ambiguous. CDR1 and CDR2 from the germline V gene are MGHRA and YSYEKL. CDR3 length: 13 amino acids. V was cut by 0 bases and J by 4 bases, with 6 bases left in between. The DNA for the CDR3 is TGCGCCAGCAGCCAAGATTGGGGCACTGAAGCTTTCTTT. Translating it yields CASSQDWGTEAFF.

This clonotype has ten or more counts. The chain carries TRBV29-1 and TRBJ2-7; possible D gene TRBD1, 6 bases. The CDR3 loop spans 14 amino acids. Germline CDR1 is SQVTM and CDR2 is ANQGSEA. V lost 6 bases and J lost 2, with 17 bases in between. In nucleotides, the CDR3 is TGCAGCGTCTCAGGATCCAGGGGAACCTACGAGCAGTACTTC. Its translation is CSVSGSRGTYEQYF.

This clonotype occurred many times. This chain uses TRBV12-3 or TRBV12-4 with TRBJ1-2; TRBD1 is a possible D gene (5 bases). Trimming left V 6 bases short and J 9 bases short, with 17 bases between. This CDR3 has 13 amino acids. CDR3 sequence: CASSPGTRASYTF. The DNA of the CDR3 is TGTGCCAGCAGCCCCGGGACCCGAGCGAGCTACACCTTC.

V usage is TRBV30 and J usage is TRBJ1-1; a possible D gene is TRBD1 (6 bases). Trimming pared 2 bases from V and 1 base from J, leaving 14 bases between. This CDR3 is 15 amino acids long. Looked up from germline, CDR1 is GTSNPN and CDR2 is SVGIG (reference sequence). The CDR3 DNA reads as TGTGCCTGGAGTTTTCTGGGACAAAAGAACACTGAAGCTTTCTTT. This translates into CAWSFLGQKNTEAFF. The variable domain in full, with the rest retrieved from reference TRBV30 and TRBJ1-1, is SQTIHQWPATLVQPVGSPLSLECTVEGTSNPNLYWYRQAAGRGLQLLFYSVGIGQISSEVPQNLSASRPQDRQFILSSKKLLLSDSGFYLCAWSFLGQKNTEAFFGQGTRLTVV.

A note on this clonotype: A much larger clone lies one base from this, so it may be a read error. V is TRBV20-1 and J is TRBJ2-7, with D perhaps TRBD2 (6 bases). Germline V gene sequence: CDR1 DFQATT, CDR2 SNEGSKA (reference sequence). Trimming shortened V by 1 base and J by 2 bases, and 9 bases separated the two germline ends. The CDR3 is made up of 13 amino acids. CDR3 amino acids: CSARGASAYEQYF. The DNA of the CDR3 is TGCAGTGCTAGAGGGGCTAGCGCCTACGAGCAGTACTTC.

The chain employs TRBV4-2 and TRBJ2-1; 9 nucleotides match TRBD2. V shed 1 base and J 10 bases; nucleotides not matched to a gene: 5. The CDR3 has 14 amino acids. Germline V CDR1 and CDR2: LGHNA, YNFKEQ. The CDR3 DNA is TGTGCCAGCAGCCAAGGGGGACTAGCCTCCGAGCAGTTCTTC. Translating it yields CASSQGGLASEQFF.

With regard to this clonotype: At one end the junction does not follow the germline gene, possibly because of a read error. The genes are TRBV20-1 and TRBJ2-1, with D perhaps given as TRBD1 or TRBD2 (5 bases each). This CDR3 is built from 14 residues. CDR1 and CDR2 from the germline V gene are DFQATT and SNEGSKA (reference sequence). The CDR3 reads CSARSELGTYEQVF. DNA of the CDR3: TGCAGTGCTAGGTCGGAGCTGGGGACGTATGAGCAGGTCTTC.

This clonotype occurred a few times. CDR3 sequence: CASSPWTGSTDTQYF. The CDR3 DNA is TGCGCCAGCAGCCCCTGGACAGGGAGCACAGATACGCAGTATTTT. The gene calls are TRBV4-1 and TRBJ2-3, with 8 bases identical to TRBD1. Germline trimming cut 4 bases from V and 0 bases from J; bases unmatched to any gene: 3. The CDR3 covers 15 residues. CDR1 is MGHRA, CDR2 YSYEKL, per germline.

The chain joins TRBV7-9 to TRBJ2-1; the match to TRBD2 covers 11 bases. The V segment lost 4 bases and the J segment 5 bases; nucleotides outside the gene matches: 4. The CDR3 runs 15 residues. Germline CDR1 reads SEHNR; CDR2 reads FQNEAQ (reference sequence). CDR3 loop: CASSYTSGGHNEQFF. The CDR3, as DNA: TGTGCCAGCAGCTATACTAGCGGGGGTCACAATGAGCAGTTCTTC.

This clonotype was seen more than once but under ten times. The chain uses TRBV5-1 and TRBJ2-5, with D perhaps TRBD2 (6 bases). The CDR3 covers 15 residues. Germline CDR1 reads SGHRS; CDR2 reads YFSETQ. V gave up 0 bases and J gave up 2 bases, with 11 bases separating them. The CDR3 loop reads CASSLEGTLQETQYF. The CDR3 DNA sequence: TGCGCCAGCAGCTTGGAAGGGACTCTTCAAGAGACCCAGTACTTC.

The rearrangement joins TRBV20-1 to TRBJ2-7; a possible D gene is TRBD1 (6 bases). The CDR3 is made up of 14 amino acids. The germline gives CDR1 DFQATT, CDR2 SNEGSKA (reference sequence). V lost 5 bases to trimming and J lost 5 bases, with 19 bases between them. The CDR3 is CSAPRAQGLDEQYF. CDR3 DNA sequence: TGCAGTGCTCCACGGGCACAGGGCCTCGACGAGCAGTACTTC.

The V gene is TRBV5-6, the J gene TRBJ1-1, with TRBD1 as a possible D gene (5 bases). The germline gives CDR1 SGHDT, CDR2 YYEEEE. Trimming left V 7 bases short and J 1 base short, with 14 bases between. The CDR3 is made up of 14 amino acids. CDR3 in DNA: TGTGCCAGCGGCGGGGACCCGGGGAACACTGAAGCTTTCTTT. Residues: CASGGDPGNTEAFF.